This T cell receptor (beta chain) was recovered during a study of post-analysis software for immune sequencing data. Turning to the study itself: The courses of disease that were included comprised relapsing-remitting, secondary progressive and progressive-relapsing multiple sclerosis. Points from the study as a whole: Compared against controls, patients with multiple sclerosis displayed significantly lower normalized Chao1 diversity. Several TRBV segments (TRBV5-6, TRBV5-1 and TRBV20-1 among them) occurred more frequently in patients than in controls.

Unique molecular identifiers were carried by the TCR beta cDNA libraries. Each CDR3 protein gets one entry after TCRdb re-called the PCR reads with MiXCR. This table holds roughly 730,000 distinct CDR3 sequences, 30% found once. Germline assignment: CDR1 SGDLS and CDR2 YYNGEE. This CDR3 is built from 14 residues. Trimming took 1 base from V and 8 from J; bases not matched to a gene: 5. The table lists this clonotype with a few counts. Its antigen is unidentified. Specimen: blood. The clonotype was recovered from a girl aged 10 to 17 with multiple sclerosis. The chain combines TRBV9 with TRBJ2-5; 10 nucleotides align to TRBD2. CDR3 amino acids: CASSVSLAGATQYF. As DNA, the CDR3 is TGTGCCAGCAGCGTATCCCTAGCGGGGGCAACCCAGTACTTC.